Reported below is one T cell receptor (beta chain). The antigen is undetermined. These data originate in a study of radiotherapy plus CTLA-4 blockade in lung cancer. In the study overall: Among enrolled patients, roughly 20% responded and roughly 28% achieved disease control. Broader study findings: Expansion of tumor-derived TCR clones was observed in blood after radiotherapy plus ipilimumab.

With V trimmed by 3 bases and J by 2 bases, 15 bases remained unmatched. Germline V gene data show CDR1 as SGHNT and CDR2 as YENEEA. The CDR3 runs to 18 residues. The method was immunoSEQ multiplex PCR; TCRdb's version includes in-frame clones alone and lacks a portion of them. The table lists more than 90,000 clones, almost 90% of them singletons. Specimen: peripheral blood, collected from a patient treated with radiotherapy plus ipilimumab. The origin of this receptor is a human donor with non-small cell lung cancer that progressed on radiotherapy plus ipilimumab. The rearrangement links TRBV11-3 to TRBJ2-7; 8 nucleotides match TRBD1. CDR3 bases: TGTGCCAGCAGCTTTCTAAAACCCGGACAGGGCTTACCCTACGAGCAGTACTTC. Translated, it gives CASSFLKPGQGLPYEQYF.